This TCR beta chain is drawn from a study of control samples from healthy donors and cancer patients. Germline-derived CDR1 and CDR2 are MNHEY and SVGEGT. V lost 5 bases and J lost 3; bases outside the gene matches: 0. The CDR3 runs to 14 residues. Clones were read by immunoSEQ multiplex PCR, and TCRdb kept only the in-frame ones, dropping some. The sample consists of around 150,000 clones, roughly 89% of them appearing once. The source of this sequence is a man aged 30 to 39 in good health. The chain couples TRBV6-2 or TRBV6-3 to TRBJ2-2; 10 nucleotides line up with TRBD2. Sequencing was performed on blood. CDR3 in DNA: TGTGCCAGCAGTAGCGGGGGGGACACCGGGGAGCTGTTTTTT. It specifies CASSSGGDTGELFF.